This T cell receptor (beta chain) was captured by sequencing in a study of brain metastases from non-small cell lung cancer. Libraries were prepared by immunoSEQ multiplex PCR; TCRdb keeps only in-frame clonotypes and omits some of them. Altogether 7,500 to 10,000 clones are present, about 82% being singletons, with the ten largest covering about 4.3%. This CDR3 region has 15 residues. J was trimmed by 6 bases and V by 5 bases; bases with no gene match: 10. Germline V CDR1 and CDR2: MNHEY, SMNVEV (reference sequence). The chain couples TRBV27 to TRBJ1-1; TRBD1 matches at 9 bases. This TCR was sampled from a donor at least 40 years old with non-small cell lung cancer. The sample consisted of primary lung tumor tissue. The DNA for the CDR3 is TGTGCCAGCAGTCCTGACCGGGACAGGGTATCTGAAGCTTTCTTT. Translating it yields CASSPDRDRVSEAFF.